The subject of this entry is one TCR beta chain. This clone's antigen is unknown. Base-call qualities are not available, and no considerably larger clone is one nucleotide away. The data were taken from a study of shared clonotypes between healthy human individuals (TCRdb year 2020). For the wider study: A couple of women and a few men aged 18 to 49 years were included in the cohort. Different laboratories and diverse techniques were used to prepare libraries and sequence TCR repertoires, to increase sequencing depth and limit assay-specific biases. Between about 0.85 and 9.5 billion PBMCs per donor were obtained by leukapheresis. Blood TCR repertoires of a handful of healthy adults were deeply sequenced to estimate repertoire size and the extent of clonotype sharing between individuals. For each donor, CD4 naive and CD4 memory were each given three plates, CD8 naive was given two plates, and CD8 memory was given one plate.

The research as a whole found: Sampling was restricted to blood, and TCR repertoires in tissues likely differ from the TCR repertoires found in blood. The genetic and exposure-history diversity represented was limited by the small number of donors. Roughly 5% of naive CD4, 3% to 3.5% of naive CD8, roughly 2.4% of memory CD4, and more than 0.35% of memory CD8 clonotypes were shared across four donors. Naive subsets generally had larger estimated clonotype richness than memory subsets. Pairwise subsampling led to the expectation that sequencing depth would affect the degree of clonotype sharing among donors. Even with the large sequencing depth, rarefaction of the sorted-subset datasets indicated that sequencing was incomplete. Compared with non-shared clonotypes, the clonotypes found in all four sorted-subset donors had higher generation probabilities.

CD8 naive samples consisted of CD45RO-negative cells that were positively selected for CCR7, yielding a CD45RA+CCR7+ population without TemRA cells. The donors were healthy, HIV-negative adults who had no recently reported acute infections or vaccinations. Every donor was a Caucasian adult living in Nashville, Tennessee, USA. Blood was obtained by leukapheresis, after which PBMCs were separated by Ficoll-Histopaque density gradient centrifugation and cryopreserved in liquid nitrogen vapor phase. Purity and quantity of every magnetically sorted T cell population were checked by analytical flow cytometry. Genomic DNA was isolated from every sorted fraction and measured by UV absorbance on a Nanodrop 2000c. Germline trimming: 5 bases from V, 4 bases from J; junction bases outside gene matches: 6. The CDR3 numbers 14 residues from cysteine through phenylalanine. Just the 42-base CDR3 DNA is kept, in frame starting at base 1. CDR1 MNHNS and CDR2 SASEGT were looked up in the germline V gene.

Using the deep immunoSEQ assay, TCR CDR3 regions were amplified from genomic DNA by multiplex PCR. Genomic DNA extracted from each cell subset was distributed evenly over all wells of several immunoSEQ 96-well plates, and each plate served as one replicate. For sorted subsets, 150 to 200 ng genomic DNA, equal to about 30,000 T cell genomes, was loaded into each replicate PCR. Purified libraries were quantified with a Qubit 3.0 fluorometer, sized on a Bioanalyzer 2100, and re-quantified with the KAPA Library Quantification kit. Every immunoSEQ 96-well plate was sequenced on a dedicated single-read 150-cycle Illumina NextSeq 550 flow cell. In the source study's methods: Because the immunoSEQ output included only junctional sequences and no quality scores, the filtering could not be the same as the filtering used for full-length reads. Sequences were annotated with PyIR, a Python wrapper for IgBLAST v1.9, and V/J genes and CDR3 were assigned using IMGT germline references. Any read was removed if the V/J assignment was weak (E-value above 1e-6), the CDR3 was missing, or the read contained stop codons, out-of-frame junctions, or ambiguous translated residues. A V3J clonotype was defined by an identical inferred V gene, J gene, and CDR3 amino acid sequence. The percentage overlap between two repertoires was calculated by dividing the number of shared unique clonotypes by the size of the smaller repertoire. Three approaches were used to assess repertoire richness: RTK rarefaction, the Chao1 estimator, and Recon v2.1 estimates of unobserved clonotypes. Generation probabilities were computed with OLGA for all TCRbeta clonotypes obtained by the gDNA method from four donors. TCRdb stores this immuneACCESS table with in-frame sequences only. Part of the clones is absent; in the studies checked, under half of the shortfall reflects unresolved V genes, and no reason is known for the rest. V, J and clone size are those of that table, while D and trimming were read from the DNA. For this sample the table gives roughly 1,800,000 clones, of which over 85% were detected only once. The top ten hold more than 0.9% of the sample.

The sample comprised naive CD8+ T cells sorted from blood. In the paper's terms, the cell subset or site label means: CD45RA+CCR7+. This sequence uses TRBV6-1 and TRBJ1-1, with 8 bases matching TRBD1. This TCR was sampled from a young man in good health. CDR3 sequence: CASSKTGVGTEAFF. The DNA sequence reads TGTGCCAGCAGTAAGACAGGGGTAGGCACTGAAGCTTTCTTT.